Following are 25 T cell receptor beta chains from one sample sequenced in a study of CD4 T cells in relation to SARS-CoV-2 and coronaviruses. The unexposed donors gave CD4+ T cells in about 2010-2019, prior to COVID-19. After roughly ten days of culture, CD4+ T cells were isolated. Which antigens these TCRs recognize remains unknown. The repertoire was sequenced with immunoSEQ multiplex PCR; TCRdb's copy has only in-frame clones and lacks some. Of roughly 18,000 clones listed, around 77% are singletons. Source material: CD4+ T cells from PBMCs, cultured in vitro. Receptor source: a human donor in good health.

This sequence joins TRBV27 and TRBJ1-6, with unresolved D. Looked up from germline, CDR1 is MNHEY and CDR2 is SMNVEV (reference sequence). Trimming took 7 bases from V and 0 from J, leaving 7 bases between them. The CDR3 covers 14 residues. CDR3 in DNA: TGTGCCAGCACCCAGAGCTCCTATAATTCACCCCTCCACTTT. Its protein is CASTQSSYNSPLHF.

This clone has a handful of counts. The rearrangement joins TRBV12-5 to TRBJ2-3, with 12 bases lining up with TRBD2. The V gene's germline CDR1 is LGHNT and CDR2 FRNRAP. The V gene end was trimmed by 1 base and the J gene end by 2 bases; junction bases not matched to a gene: 4. This CDR3 comprises 17 residues. The DNA for the CDR3 is TGTGCTAGTGGTTTGGGCCTAGCGGGAGGGCCCACAGATACGCAGTATTTT. This codes for CASGLGLAGGPTDTQYF.

This rearrangement joins TRBV12-3 or TRBV12-4 to TRBJ1-1, with 8 bases aligning to TRBD1. Trimming cost V 5 bases and J 11 bases; bases outside gene matches: 7. This CDR3 is built from 12 residues. CDR3 coding DNA: TGTGCCAGCAGTCGACGGACAGGGTGGGCTTTCTTT. As protein: CASSRRTGWAFF.

The V gene is TRBV6-5, the J gene TRBJ1-1; tentative D call: TRBD1 (5 bases). V was clipped by 11 bases and J by 6 bases, with 19 bases between them. Looked up from germline, CDR1 is MNHEY and CDR2 is SVGAGI. The length of the CDR3 is 13 residues. CDR3 bases: TGTGCCGGAGGATACCAGGGATTTCCTGAAGCTTTCTTT. It yields the protein CAGGYQGFPEAFF.

V usage is TRBV5-6 and J usage is TRBJ2-1; D possibly matches TRBD1 or TRBD2 (5 bases each). V lost 3 bases and J lost 4, with 14 bases in between. CDR3 length equals 15 residues. Germline V gene lookup returns CDR1 SGHDT and CDR2 YYEEEE. The CDR3 loop is CASSWYGDAYNEQFF. In DNA form, the CDR3 reads TGTGCCAGCAGCTGGTACGGGGACGCTTACAATGAGCAGTTCTTC.

The rearrangement links TRBV7-8 to TRBJ2-3, with 10 bases aligning to TRBD1. CDR3 length equals 15 residues. Germline CDR1 reads SGHVS; CDR2 reads FQNEAQ. The ends lost 6 bases at V and 0 bases at J; junction bases unmatched: 3. The CDR3 DNA reads as TGTGCCAGCAGGCCGACAGGGGGCAGCACAGATACGCAGTATTTT. Protein sequence: CASRPTGGSTDTQYF. The full variable domain, in which reference TRBV7-8 and TRBJ2-3 provide the parts outside the CDR3, is GAGVSQSPRYKVAKRGQDVALRCDPISGHVSLFWYQQALGQGPEFLTYFQNEAQLDKSGLPSDRFFAERPEGSVSTLKIQRTQQEDSAVYLCASRPTGGSTDTQYFGPGTRLTVL.

This rearrangement joins TRBV2 to TRBJ2-3; 12 nucleotides agree with TRBD2. V was clipped by 1 base and J by 1 base; unmatched bases: 0. The germline gives CDR1 SNHLY, CDR2 FYNNEI. This CDR3 is 16 amino acids long. DNA for the CDR3: TGTGCCAGCAGTGAAGGACTAGCGGGGGGCACAGATACGCAGTATTTT. This gives the protein CASSEGLAGGTDTQYF.

The CDR3 spells CSASGTGYAEQFF. The DNA of the CDR3 is TGCAGTGCTAGTGGGACGGGGTACGCTGAGCAGTTCTTC. V is TRBV20-1 and J is TRBJ2-1; either TRBD1 or TRBD2 may fit D (5 bases each). The CDR3 runs to 13 residues. Germline loops: CDR1 DFQATT, CDR2 SNEGSKA (reference sequence). Trimming stripped 3 bases from V and 9 bases from J, with 15 bases between.

This clone was counted a few times. This sample includes further DNA sequences coding for the same CDR3. The CDR3 bases are TGTGCCAGCTCACCCGAAACGGATTATGGCTACACCTTC. It codes for CASSPETDYGYTF. The V gene is TRBV18, the J gene TRBJ1-2; D remains unclear. V lost 3 bases and J lost 5, with 10 bases in between. The CDR3 loop spans 13 amino acids. Germline V lookup: CDR1 KGHSH, CDR2 LQKENI.

The chain has TRBV28 and TRBJ1-1; 7 positions match TRBD1. V lost 3 bases and J lost 3; bases outside the gene matches: 7. The CDR3 extends over 15 amino acids. Germline V gene sequence: CDR1 MDHEN, CDR2 SYDVKM. For the CDR3, the DNA is TGTGCCAGCAGTTTTGGTTTCGACAGGGACACTGAAGCTTTCTTT. As protein: CASSFGFDRDTEAFF.

The gene calls are TRBV19 and TRBJ2-1; D may correspond to TRBD1 or TRBD2 (5 bases each). Trimming pared 7 bases from V and 1 base from J, leaving 17 bases between. The CDR3 consists of 16 residues. In germline, CDR1 is LNHDA, CDR2 SQIVND (reference sequence). The CDR3 is CASKPFGARSYNEQFF. The CDR3 DNA reads as TGTGCCAGTAAACCTTTCGGGGCTCGGTCCTACAATGAGCAGTTCTTC.

This clone turned up a few times. This rearrangement joins TRBV15 to TRBJ1-1, with D uncertain. CDR3 length: 11 amino acids. CDR1 LNHNV and CDR2 YYDKDF come from the germline V gene (reference sequence). V lost 5 bases, J lost 7 bases, and 8 bases lay in between. CDR3 residues: CATSLGGEAFF. The DNA of the CDR3 is TGTGCCACCAGCCTCGGCGGTGAAGCTTTCTTT.

The chain recombines TRBV4-2 with TRBJ1-4; no reliable D call. The V end was cut by 3 bases, the J end by 0 bases, with 11 bases between. This CDR3 comprises 16 residues. Per the germline V gene, CDR1 is LGHNA and CDR2 is YNFKEQ. The CDR3 region has the DNA TGTGCCAGCAGCCAGGACTTTGGAGCAACTAATGAAAAACTGTTTTTT. It yields the protein CASSQDFGATNEKLFF.

The chain recombines TRBV27 with TRBJ2-5, with D hard to call. Trimming pared 4 bases from V and 1 base from J, leaving 19 bases between. The CDR3 totals 17 residues. In germline, CDR1 is MNHEY, CDR2 SMNVEV (reference sequence). The CDR3 DNA is TGTGCCAGCAGTTCCCCGGGTGGCCAAACGTCCCAAGAGACCCAGTACTTC. Translating gives CASSSPGGQTSQETQYF.

This chain uses TRBV29-1 with TRBJ2-3; D call uncertain. Germline-derived CDR1 and CDR2 are SQVTM and ANQGSEA. The CDR3 has 12 amino acids. V shed 3 bases and J shed 3 bases, with 7 bases lying between them. The CDR3 loop is CSVDRLTDTQYF. CDR3 DNA: TGCAGCGTTGATCGACTGACAGATACGCAGTATTTT.

The chain has TRBV3-1 (or the pseudogene TRBV3-2) and TRBJ2-1; 8 bases align to TRBD1. The CDR3 has 14 residues. J gave up 9 bases and V 2 bases, and 6 bases lay outside the gene matches. CDR1 and CDR2 from the germline V gene are LGHDT and YNNKEL (reference sequence). The CDR3 loop is CASSQFGQGSEQFF. The CDR3 nucleotides are TGTGCCAGCAGCCAATTCGGACAGGGCAGTGAGCAGTTCTTC.

This clone is a singleton in its sample. V is TRBV18 and J is TRBJ1-1, with no clear D. The length of the CDR3 is 14 residues. With 3 bases removed from V and 0 bases from J, the gap between germline ends came to 8 bases. Germline assignment: CDR1 KGHSH and CDR2 LQKENI. The CDR3 loop is CASSPPGMNTEAFF. The CDR3 nucleotides are TGTGCCAGCTCACCGCCCGGAATGAACACTGAAGCTTTCTTT.

This clone was recorded a few times. This sequence joins TRBV28 and TRBJ2-4; no clear D. This CDR3 has 11 residues. The germline CDR1 and CDR2 sequences are MDHEN and SYDVKM. V shed 4 bases and J shed 8 bases, with 6 bases lying between them. The CDR3 nucleotides read TGTGCCAGCAGTTCGACGGACATTCAGTACTTC. This translates into CASSSTDIQYF.

The chain uses TRBV7-2 and TRBJ1-5; D might be TRBD1 (5 bases). Germline assignment: CDR1 SGHTA and CDR2 FQGNSA. The CDR3 runs to 16 residues. Trimming pared 1 base from V and 0 bases from J, leaving 10 bases between. DNA for the CDR3: TGTGCCAGCAGCTTAGACGACGGGGGTAGCAATCAGCCCCAGCATTTT. This sequence encodes CASSLDDGGSNQPQHF.

This clone appeared a few times. The V gene is TRBV5-6, the J gene TRBJ2-2; D remains ambiguous. The CDR3 runs to 17 residues. The germline CDR1 and CDR2 sequences are SGHDT and YYEEEE. V was pared by 3 bases and J by 4 bases, with 19 bases between. The CDR3: CASSSVNEHRPTGELFF. The DNA of the CDR3 is TGTGCCAGCAGCTCCGTTAATGAACATCGACCCACCGGGGAGCTGTTTTTT.

The chain carries TRBV6-2 or TRBV6-3 and TRBJ1-1, with D hard to call. Trimming removed 4 bases from V and 4 bases from J, with 22 bases in between. Per the germline V gene, CDR1 is MNHEY and CDR2 is SVGEGT. The length of the CDR3 is 17 residues. The CDR3 bases are TGTGCCAGCAGTTTACTTTGGCCGTCCTCAGGAGGCACTGAAGCTTTCTTT. Its translation is CASSLLWPSSGGTEAFF.

This chain joins TRBV10-3 and TRBJ2-1, with 9 bases identical to TRBD2. CDR1 and CDR2 from the germline V gene are ENHRY and SYGVKD. V was clipped by 6 bases and J by 3 bases; unmatched bases: 3. The CDR3 is made up of 14 amino acids. Here the CDR3 reads CAISEREDYNEQFF. The CDR3 nucleotides read TGTGCCATCAGCGAGCGGGAGGACTACAATGAGCAGTTCTTC.

The chain links TRBV18 to TRBJ1-4, with 8 bases matching TRBD1. Germline trimming cut 1 base from V and 8 bases from J; bases unmatched to any gene: 3. Germline-derived CDR1 and CDR2 are KGHSH and LQKENI. The CDR3 sequence is 14 residues long. CDR3 residues: CASSPRQGREKLFF. The CDR3 DNA reads as TGTGCCAGCTCACCACGACAGGGGAGGGAAAAACTGTTTTTT.

There are a few counts of this clone. This chain joins TRBV19 and TRBJ1-5, with D maybe TRBD1 (5 bases). Germline V gene data show CDR1 as LNHDA and CDR2 as SQIVND (reference sequence). The CDR3 sequence is 17 residues long. Trimming left V 3 bases short and J 9 bases short, with 24 bases between. As DNA, the CDR3 is TGTGCCAGTAGTATTCGGGGGGGATTGGGCCCGATGGGGCCCCAGCATTTT. Amino acids: CASSIRGGLGPMGPQHF.

The rearrangement joins TRBV11-3 to TRBJ2-2; TRBD1 matches at 7 bases. The CDR3 has 15 residues. The junction had 4 bases not matched to a gene; V was cut back by 3 bases and J by 3 bases. CDR1 and CDR2 from the germline V gene are SGHNT and YENEEA. CDR3 loop: CASSFRTGDTGELFF. The CDR3, as DNA: TGTGCCAGCAGCTTCCGGACAGGCGACACCGGGGAGCTGTTTTTT.